A selection of T cell receptor beta chains follows, all from one sample in a study of OX40 agonist ivuxolimab in advanced cancers. Profiling relied on immunoSEQ multiplex PCR, and the TCRdb table lists in-frame clones only, not all of them. The top ten clones hold 4.5% to 5% of a sample with about 32,000 clones, just over 90% of them seen once. This sample comprised CD4+ or CD8+ T cells sorted from blood, obtained in a trial of the OX40 agonist ivuxolimab. The receptors originated from an adult with an advanced solid tumor such as melanoma, head and neck, liver or kidney cancer. Each CDR3 is given with its conserved first and last residue. The order of the fields is CDR3 length, D gene, J gene, clone size, V gene, CDR3 DNA, CDR3 protein. A D gene is named only where the DNA matches it firmly. Clone size is given for some rows only: seen once, a few or many times, or a class if the clone is expanded.

15 TRBD1 TRBJ2-5 NA TRBV2 TGTGCCAGCATCAGGGGGTGGGATGTTGGAGAGACCCAGTACTTC CASIRGWDVGETQYF
15 NA TRBJ2-5 NA TRBV6-5 TGTGCCAGCAGTTACTCGCCAGGGGGGCTAGGGACCCAGTACTTC CASSYSPGGLGTQYF
16 TRBD2 TRBJ2-5 NA TRBV7-3 TGTGCCAGCAGCTTGGAGCAACTAGCGGGATCTGAGACCCAGTACTTC CASSLEQLAGSETQYF
13 NA TRBJ1-4 NA TRBV7-2 TGTGCCAGCAGCTTAGGACCCGGGGAAAAACTGTTTTTT CASSLGPGEKLFF
13 NA TRBJ2-2 NA TRBV29-1 TGCAGCGTTGAAGGCACGAACACCGGGGAGCTGTTTTTT CSVEGTNTGELFF
14 NA TRBJ1-3 NA TRBV6-5 TGTGCCAGCAGTTACGGGGGTTCTGGAAACACCATATATTTT CASSYGGSGNTIYF
17 TRBD2 TRBJ2-3 NA TRBV9 TGTGCCAGCAGCGTAGTGGACAGCGGGAGGGCCCCAGATACGCAGTATTTT CASSVVDSGRAPDTQYF
15 NA TRBJ1-3 NA TRBV7-9 TGTGCCAGCAGCCTTTCGGAGCAGGGAGGAAACACCATATATTTT CASSLSEQGGNTIYF
16 NA TRBJ2-2 NA TRBV6-5 TGTGCCAGCAGTTACCTTGGAGGGCCGAACACCGGGGAGCTGTTTTTT CASSYLGGPNTGELFF
16 NA TRBJ1-6 NA TRBV28 TGTGCCAGCAGCTTTGGGGGCCCCTCTAGTAATTCACCCCTCCACTTT CASSFGGPSSNSPLHF
11 NA TRBJ2-5 NA TRBV11-2 TGTGCCAGCAGCGTACGAGAGACCCAGTACTTC CASSVRETQYF
14 NA TRBJ2-3 NA TRBV19 TGTGCCAGTAGTGCCAGCGGTGGCACAGATACGCAGTATTTT CASSASGGTDTQYF
16 TRBD1 TRBJ1-4 NA TRBV27 TGTGCCAGCACTGGGACAGGGGATAGGGCTAATGAAAAACTGTTTTTT CASTGTGDRANEKLFF
15 TRBD1 TRBJ2-1 NA TRBV14 TGTGCCAGCAGCCTGACAGGGGGCCGATACAATGAGCAGTTCTTC CASSLTGGRYNEQFF
15 NA TRBJ2-1 NA TRBV19 TGTGCCAGTAGTATGGCCAGCGGTCCCTACAATGAGCAGTTCTTC CASSMASGPYNEQFF
17 TRBD1 TRBJ1-4 NA TRBV7-9 TGTGCCAGCAGCTTAGAGATAGAGACAGGGCCTAATGAAAAACTGTTTTTT CASSLEIETGPNEKLFF
14 TRBD2 TRBJ2-1 NA TRBV11-3 TGTGCCAGCAGCCTAGCGGACCCCTACAATGAGCAGTTCTTC CASSLADPYNEQFF
12 NA TRBJ1-1 NA TRBV30 TGTGCCTGGAGTGTATTTAACACTGAAGCTTTCTTT CAWSVFNTEAFF
12 NA TRBJ1-1 NA TRBV5-4 TGTGCCAGCAGCTTGTTCGGAACTGAAGCTTTCTTT CASSLFGTEAFF
13 NA TRBJ1-1 once TRBV5-1 TGCGCCAGCAGCTTGGGGCAGGTCACTGAAGCTTTCTTT CASSLGQVTEAFF
15 NA TRBJ2-7 NA TRBV27 TGTGCCAGCAGTTTTGCGAAGGGGAGCGGCTACGAGCAGTACTTC CASSFAKGSGYEQYF
15 TRBD1 TRBJ1-2 NA TRBV5-1 TGCGCCAGCAGCATCTCGGACAGGGTTCACTATGGCTACACCTTC CASSISDRVHYGYTF
15 TRBD1 TRBJ2-1 NA TRBV9 TGTGCCAGCAGCGTCTTCTGGGACAGGGCCAATGAGCAGTTCTTC CASSVFWDRANEQFF
15 NA TRBJ2-7 once TRBV7-9 TGTGCCAGCAGCTTATCCCCGGACCCCCCCTACGAGCAGTACTTC CASSLSPDPPYEQYF
14 NA TRBJ1-1 once TRBV27 TGTGCCAGCAGTACCCAGGCGGAGAACACTGAAGCTTTCTTT CASSTQAENTEAFF
20 TRBD1 TRBJ1-4 once TRBV28 TGTGCCAGCAGTTCTACCCTAGGGACAGGTCGGTTTCGGGCTAATGAAAAACTGTTTTTT CASSSTLGTGRFRANEKLFF
15 NA TRBJ1-3 NA TRBV6-5 TGTGCCAGCAGTTACTCTCCGGTCTCTGGAAACACCATATATTTT CASSYSPVSGNTIYF
15 TRBD2 TRBJ2-1 NA TRBV7-2 TGTGCCAGCAGCTTAATGACTAGCGGGATTACTGAGCAGTTCTTC CASSLMTSGITEQFF
15 NA TRBJ1-1 NA TRBV11-2 TGTGCCAGCAGCATTACGTCATACTTACCAAATGAAGCTTTCTTT CASSITSYLPNEAFF
17 TRBD2 TRBJ2-5 NA TRBV7-9 TGTGCCAGCAGCTTAGTAGCGGGAGGGCCAGGCGGGGAGACCCAGTACTTC CASSLVAGGPGGETQYF
13 NA TRBJ1-2 NA TRBV27 TGTGCCAGCAGTTTATCGGTCAGTCATGGCTACACCTTC CASSLSVSHGYTF
16 NA TRBJ2-5 NA TRBV27 TGTGCCAGCAGTTTATCTGCGGGTTCGGGCCAAGAGACCCAGTACTTC CASSLSAGSGQETQYF
12 NA TRBJ2-7 NA TRBV7-8 TGTGCCAGCAGCCCCGCTGGCTACGAGCAGTACTTC CASSPAGYEQYF
14 NA TRBJ2-5 NA TRBV7-9 TGTGCCAGCAGCCCACCAAGGGGCGAAGAGACCCAGTACTTC CASSPPRGEETQYF
11 NA TRBJ2-7 NA TRBV6-4 TGTGCCAGCTTGGATAGCCACGAGCAGTACTTC CASLDSHEQYF
16 NA TRBJ1-3 few TRBV4-2 TGTGCCAGCAGCCAAGATCGGTCGAGCTCTGGAAACACCATATATTTT CASSQDRSSSGNTIYF
17 NA TRBJ2-2 NA TRBV6-1 TGTGCCAGCAGTGAGTGGGGAGTTTGGGGAGAAGCCGGGGAGCTGTTTTTT CASSEWGVWGEAGELFF
16 NA TRBJ2-2 NA TRBV5-1 TGCGCCAGCAGCTTAGACAGACAGATCGTTCCCGGGGAGCTGTTTTTT CASSLDRQIVPGELFF
13 NA TRBJ1-3 NA TRBV14 TGTGCCAGCAGCCCTTGGGGGGGAAACACCATATATTTT CASSPWGGNTIYF
15 NA TRBJ1-4 NA TRBV7-9 TGTGCCAGCAGCCAAATGGGGGCAACTAATGAAAAACTGTTTTTT CASSQMGATNEKLFF
16 TRBD1 TRBJ2-5 NA TRBV6-1 TGTGCCAGCAGTGAAGGGACAGGGGGCGCTTTGGAGACCCAGTACTTC CASSEGTGGALETQYF
12 NA TRBJ2-7 NA TRBV27 TGTGCCAGCAGTTTAATCGGGGGCGAGCAGTACTTC CASSLIGGEQYF
15 NA TRBJ1-5 NA TRBV19 TGTGCCAGTAGTATTAATGCCCAGGGCAATCAGCCCCAGCATTTT CASSINAQGNQPQHF